This is a list of T cell receptor beta chains from one sample in a study of T cell responses to AZD1222 COVID-19 vaccine. The data were produced by immunoSEQ multiplex PCR, yet TCRdb's version contains in-frame clones alone and is incomplete. Of some 200,000 clones listed, roughly 90% were seen once; the top ten hold 0.99%. The sample was peripheral blood, taken on day 0 of AZD1222 vaccination. All receptors derive from an adult in good health. The CDR3 runs from the conserved cysteine through the conserved F or W.

J gene	V gene	CDR3 length	CDR3 protein
TRBJ1-1	TRBV9	15	CASSASGTGTPEAFF
TRBJ2-3	TRBV3-1/TRBV3-2	15	CASSQGTTDTDTQYF
TRBJ2-1	TRBV5-1	18	CASSFRLAGGPGYNEQFF
TRBJ1-2	TRBV7-2	18	CASSHTGQGPLANYGYTF
TRBJ1-2	TRBV7-9	14	CASSLGAESYGYTF
TRBJ2-2	TRBV19	12	CATYANTGELFF
TRBJ1-1	TRBV5-8	14	CASSATMMNTEAFF
TRBJ2-1	TRBV19	15	CASSIGRGGWNEQFF
TRBJ1-5	TRBV5-1	14	CASSEQGNNQPQHF
TRBJ2-3	TRBV7-3	16	CASSQTLRGAVDTQYF
TRBJ1-1	TRBV12-3/TRBV12-4	11	CASSLQGEAFF
TRBJ1-5	TRBV2	13	CASIGQVNQPQHF
TRBJ2-1	TRBV7-2	15	CASSLFGTTYNEQFF
TRBJ2-7	TRBV7-9	16	CASSTNRDRLSYEQYF
TRBJ2-7	TRBV3-1/TRBV3-2	14	CASGFRGASYEQYF
TRBJ1-1	TRBV2	13	CASRPGGVTEAFF
TRBJ2-1	TRBV6-4	14	CASSADYPPGEQFF
TRBJ2-1	TRBV10-2	13	CASSGDIYNEQFF